This T cell receptor (beta chain) was identified during a study of blood T cell repertoires in COVID-19. Study as a whole: The samples span acute and convalescent COVID-19 from the United States, Italy and Spain. PBMCs, B-cell-depleted T cells, or T cells provided the cDNA or gDNA that made up the material.

Source study methods: For nucleated cells, counts were estimated from reference gene primer amplification. Data came from immunoSEQ multiplex PCR; TCRdb stores just in-frame clones and leaves some out. Clone size and V and J calls were adopted from that table, with D and trimming inferred from the DNA. The table lists 40,000 to 60,000 clones, approximately 84% of them singletons. The receptor was derived from a woman older than 75 with COVID-19, enrolled during active disease. Source material: peripheral blood.

CDR3 bases: TGTGCCAGCAGCTTAGGCGGCCTTCAGAATGAGCAGTTCTTC. It codes for CASSLGGLQNEQFF. The chain couples TRBV11-3 to TRBJ2-1, with D uncertain. Looked up from germline, CDR1 is SGHNT and CDR2 is YENEEA. V shed 1 base and J shed 7 bases, with 11 bases lying between them. The CDR3 has 14 amino acids.